Below are 2 T cell receptor beta chains sequenced from a single sample in a study of blood T cells in healthy people across ages. A second PCR, run for 7 to 11 cycles, used a sample-barcoded 5' primer plus a J-beta primer mix. Each CDR3 protein gets one entry after TCRdb re-called the 5' RACE reads with MiXCR. The data contain about 1 million distinct CDR3 sequences, less than 50% of them singletons. Sequencing used blood. The receptors originated from a woman aged 60-75 years in good health.

This clonotype was observed a handful of times. The gene calls are TRBV6-5 and TRBJ2-7, with 8 bases identical to TRBD1. The CDR3 has 14 amino acids. The germline gives CDR1 MNHEY, CDR2 SVGAGI. J was trimmed by 1 base and V by 2 bases; bases with no gene match: 1. The CDR3 DNA follows: TGTGCCAGCAGTTACGACAGGGGTTCCTACGAGCAGTACTTC. It yields the protein CASSYDRGSYEQYF.

This chain uses TRBV4-1 with TRBJ2-7; TRBD2 aligns across 8 bases. Germline assignment: CDR1 MGHRA and CDR2 YSYEKL. The CDR3 has 18 residues. The trim removed 0 bases at V and 4 bases at J, leaving 14 bases unmatched. CDR3 DNA: TGCGCCAGCAGCCAAGATGTTTTCCTGGGGGCGGGAGGTTACGAGCAGTACTTC. Protein sequence: CASSQDVFLGAGGYEQYF.